This TCR beta chain was sequenced in a study of OX40 agonist ivuxolimab in advanced cancers. Study-level information: A history of anti-PD-1, anti-PD-L1 or anti-CTLA-4 therapy was acceptable, and about 37% had some. Overall study findings and caveats: More expanded clones were seen, on average, in CD8+ T cells than in CD4+. Clones of CD4+ and CD8+ blood T cells grew by week 6 at doses of 0.1 to 3.0 mg/kg.

TCRdb's table, derived via immunoSEQ multiplex PCR, lists solely in-frame clones and lacks some. The data contain more than 85,000 clones, 90% to 95% of them seen just once; the ten biggest clones take up about 0.31%. The germline V gene has CDR1 SGHNT and CDR2 YYREEE (reference sequence). CDR3 length: 12 residues. With regard to this clone: Antigen: not known. An end of the junction differs from the germline gene, which may be a read error.

The chain is built from TRBV5-4 and TRBJ2-7; 10 bases are a match to TRBD1. Source: CD4+ or CD8+ T cells sorted from blood, taken in a trial of the OX40 agonist ivuxolimab. This TCR was recovered from an adult with an advanced solid tumor such as melanoma, head and neck, liver or kidney cancer. CDR3 region: CASSRDRGRPSF. The DNA of the CDR3 is TGTGCCAGCAGCAGGGACAGGGGCCGGCCGTCCTTC.